This is a list of T cell receptor beta chains from one sample in a study of human T cells and chemical hapten exposure. Each CDR3 protein is one row after TCRdb ran MiXCR on the RACE reads. The sample lists approximately 60,000 distinct CDR3 sequences, 9.5% to 10% occurring once. Specimen: whole blood, collected in connection with sensitization to the hapten diphenylcyclopropenone (DPC). Receptors originate from a middle-aged man with alopecia areata. Some clones in this sample may be carry-over from other donors' samples. CDR3s include the opening cysteine and the closing phenylalanine or tryptophan. A D gene is named only where the DNA matches it firmly. Not all rows give a size; the values are once, few, many and, for expanded clones, a class.

TRBJ2-5,.,TRBV6-2/TRBV6-3,.,TGTGCCAGCAGGCGATTTTCGGGGCCGAAAGAGACCCAGTACTTC,CASRRFSGPKETQYF
TRBJ2-5,.,TRBV18,TRBD1,TGTGCCAGCTCACCCGGGACAGGGGAGACCGTCCAAGAGACCCAGTACTTC,CASSPGTGETVQETQYF
TRBJ2-1,few,TRBV3-1,.,TGTGCCAGCAGCCGCCTCACTAGTGATGCCAAGAATGAGCAGTTCTTC,CASSRLTSDAKNEQFF
TRBJ1-2,.,TRBV28,.,TGTGCCAGCAAGGGCGGTTACTTGAACTATGGCTACACCTTC,CASKGGYLNYGYTF
TRBJ2-1,.,TRBV5-1,.,TGCGCCAGCAGCTTTGGATCGGACACCTACAATGAGCAGTTCTTC,CASSFGSDTYNEQFF
TRBJ2-7,few,TRBV7-7,.,TGTGCCAGCAGCTTAGAACAGGGCTACGAGCAGTACTTC,CASSLEQGYEQYF
TRBJ2-3,many,TRBV11-2,.,TGTGCCAGCAGCTTCATAGCGGACACAGATACGCAGTATTTT,CASSFIADTDTQYF
TRBJ2-1,few,TRBV27,.,TGTGCCAGCAGCGCCTGGACATCATCGGGGTTCAATGAGCAGTTCTTC,CASSAWTSSGFNEQFF
TRBJ1-1,.,TRBV5-1,.,TGCGCCAGCAGCTTGGACAGCGCGAACACTGAAGCTTTCTTT,CASSLDSANTEAFF
TRBJ2-7,few,TRBV30,.,TGTGCCTGGAGTGTATTGAGCGGAAACGAGCAGTACTTC,CAWSVLSGNEQYF
TRBJ2-5,.,TRBV18,.,TGTGCCAGCTCACCAGTGCCTACAAATTCCAAGGGAGAGACCCAGTACTTC,CASSPVPTNSKGETQYF
TRBJ2-2,few,TRBV12-3/TRBV12-4,.,TGTGCCAGCAGTTGGGCTAGCAGAAACACCGGGGAGCTGTTTTTT,CASSWASRNTGELFF
TRBJ2-1,many,TRBV9,TRBD1,TGTGCCAGCAGCGGGCATGCCAGGGGGCTTTACAATGAGCAGTTCTTC,CASSGHARGLYNEQFF
TRBJ2-6,.,TRBV5-5,TRBD1,TGTGCCAGCAGCCTAGCAGGGGGCCGCGGTTCTGGGGCCAACGTCCTGACTTTC,CASSLAGGRGSGANVLTF
TRBJ2-3,many,TRBV10-2,TRBD2,TGCGCCAGCAGTGATCTAGCGGGAGGGTCGGATACGCAGTATTTT,CASSDLAGGSDTQYF
TRBJ1-2,many,TRBV3-1,TRBD1,TGTGCCAGCAGCGGCCGGGACAGGGGATCTTATGGCTACACCTTC,CASSGRDRGSYGYTF
TRBJ2-7,few,TRBV20-1,TRBD2,TGCAGTGCTAGAGGCGGGACTAGCGAACGAGAGCAGTACTTC,CSARGGTSEREQYF
TRBJ2-7,many,TRBV6-1,TRBD2,TGTGCCAGCAGGACTTCCCGTGGGGCAGCGGGGGATAGGGAGCAGTACTTC,CASRTSRGAAGDREQYF
TRBJ2-7,.,TRBV28,TRBD1,TGTGCCAGCAGTTCCCCAGCGGACAGGGAATTCTACGAGCAGTACTTC,CASSSPADREFYEQYF
TRBJ2-5,.,TRBV20-1,.,TGCAGTGTGGACAAGGGTGGAGAGACCCAGTACTTC,CSVDKGGETQYF
TRBJ2-5,.,TRBV12-3/TRBV12-4,TRBD2,TGTGCCAGCAGTCCCCGGGGTAGCGGGAGTCAAGAGACCCAGTACTTC,CASSPRGSGSQETQYF
TRBJ2-5,few,TRBV6-6,.,TGTGCCAGCAGTTACGGAGGGATACAAGAGACCCAGTACTTC,CASSYGGIQETQYF
TRBJ2-7,few,TRBV29-1,TRBD1,TGCAGCGTTGGAGGAACCGGGACAGGGGCAGGCGAGCAGTACTTC,CSVGGTGTGAGEQYF
TRBJ2-7,.,TRBV28,TRBD1,TGTGCCAGCTACGACAGGGCCTACGAGCAGTACTTC,CASYDRAYEQYF
TRBJ2-1,few,TRBV9,.,TGTGCCAGCAGCGTGGCTAGGTCGATCATTGGTGAGCAGTTCTTC,CASSVARSIIGEQFF
TRBJ2-7,.,TRBV6-6,TRBD1,TGTGCCAGCAGGCCCGGGACAGGGGCCCCCTACGAGCAGTACTTC,CASRPGTGAPYEQYF
TRBJ2-6,.,TRBV6-6,.,TGTGCCAGCAGTTACCCCACAGGCTCTGGGGCCAACGTCCTGACTTTC,CASSYPTGSGANVLTF
TRBJ2-5,few,TRBV9,TRBD2,TGTGCCAGCAGCGTTGGACTAGCGGGAGTTGAAGAGACCCAGTACTTC,CASSVGLAGVEETQYF
TRBJ2-1,many,TRBV6-6,TRBD2,TGTGCCAGCAGTTACTCGACTAGCGGGTACTACAATGAGCAGTTCTTC,CASSYSTSGYYNEQFF
TRBJ1-1,many,TRBV6-6,.,TGTGCCAGCTCCGATCTGAACACTGAAGCTTTCTTT,CASSDLNTEAFF
TRBJ1-5,.,TRBV12-3/TRBV12-4,TRBD1,TGTGCCAGCAGTTCTGACCCCGGGACAGGGAATCAGCCCCAGCATTTT,CASSSDPGTGNQPQHF
TRBJ2-7,.,TRBV25-1,TRBD1,TGTGCCAGCAGTGAATCGGGACAGCTCTACGAGCAGTACTTC,CASSESGQLYEQYF
TRBJ2-4,.,TRBV20-1,TRBD1,TGCAGTGCTAGGACAGGGGGCACCAAAAACATTCAGTACTTC,CSARTGGTKNIQYF
TRBJ2-5,many,TRBV12-3/TRBV12-4,.,TGTGCCAGCAGTACGGCCAAGGAGACCCAGTACTTC,CASSTAKETQYF
TRBJ2-3,few,TRBV6-5,.,TGTGCCAGCAGTGTTTCCCCCGCAGATACGCAGTATTTT,CASSVSPADTQYF
TRBJ1-4,many,TRBV2,TRBD1,TGTGCCAGCAGCGCCGGGACAGCACCAACTAATGAAAAACTGTTTTTT,CASSAGTAPTNEKLFF
TRBJ1-1,many,TRBV27,TRBD1,TGTGCCAGCAGTCACAGGGGGCGCAACACTGAAGCTTTCTTT,CASSHRGRNTEAFF
TRBJ2-7,.,TRBV28,.,TGTGCCAGCAGCCTGGCCCTACAGACATACTACGAGCAGTACTTC,CASSLALQTYYEQYF
TRBJ2-7,few,TRBV19,TRBD1,TGTGCCAGTGCCCCCCTCAGGGGGCCATCCTACGAGCAGTACTTC,CASAPLRGPSYEQYF
TRBJ2-1,many,TRBV24-1,TRBD2,TGTGCCACCAGTGATCCCGGACTAGTCTCTGAGCAGTTCTTC,CATSDPGLVSEQFF
TRBJ2-1,many,TRBV5-5,TRBD2,TGTGCCAGCAGCTCGGGACTAGCGGGAGGTAAATCCTACAATGAGCAGTTCTTC,CASSSGLAGGKSYNEQFF
TRBJ2-1,many,TRBV5-1,TRBD2,TGCGCCAGCAGCTTGGAAATACTAGCGGCCTACAATGAGCAGTTCTTC,CASSLEILAAYNEQFF
TRBJ2-1,many,TRBV18,TRBD2,TGTGCCAGCTCATTCAGGACTAGCGGGAGCTCCTACAATGAGCAGTTCTTC,CASSFRTSGSSYNEQFF
TRBJ2-1,many,TRBV24-1,TRBD1,TGTGCCATTACAAGGGGGCCTTACAATGAGCAGTTCTTC,CAITRGPYNEQFF
TRBJ2-7,many,TRBV30,.,TGTGCCTGGAGTGCCGGCCCAGGCTTGCAGTACTTC,CAWSAGPGLQYF
TRBJ2-7,few,TRBV25-1,.,TGTGCCAGCAGTGGAAGGGCGGGCGAGCAGTACTTC,CASSGRAGEQYF
TRBJ2-2,.,TRBV20-1,TRBD2,TGCAGTGCTAGAGATTTTGGACTAGATGCCACCGGGGAGCTGTTTTTT,CSARDFGLDATGELFF
TRBJ2-5,few,TRBV18,.,TGTGCCAGCTCACCACCAGACACCCAAGAGACCCAGTACTTC,CASSPPDTQETQYF
TRBJ2-3,few,TRBV6-6,.,TGTGCCAGCAGTTACATGCAGAACGGTAGACGCACAGATACGCAGTATTTT,CASSYMQNGRRTDTQYF
TRBJ2-1,.,TRBV20-1,.,TGCAGTGCTAGACCCCGGGACACTGAGCAGTTCTTC,CSARPRDTEQFF
TRBJ2-3,few,TRBV6-5,TRBD2,TGTGCCAGCAGCCGGACTAGCGGGAGGGCCGGGTACACAGATACGCAGTATTTT,CASSRTSGRAGYTDTQYF
TRBJ1-5,few,TRBV10-3,.,TGTGCCATCAGCGACGGGATTCGCGAGCCCCAGCATTTT,CAISDGIREPQHF
TRBJ2-7,few,TRBV5-1,TRBD2,TGCGCCAGCAGGTCCGGGACTAGCAGCTACGAGCAGTACTTC,CASRSGTSSYEQYF